The next 14 T cell receptor beta chains were all read from a single sample in a study of post-analysis software for immune sequencing data. Their cognate antigens are unknown. Regarding the study as a whole: In patients, TRBV5-6, TRBV5-1 and TRBV20-1 belonged to five or six TRBV segments found more frequently than in controls.

Unique molecular identifiers were present in the TCR beta cDNA libraries. Via MiXCR, TCRdb re-called the PCR reads, giving one row per CDR3 protein. Among roughly 870,000 distinct CDR3 sequences listed, roughly half were seen once. The material sequenced was blood. The receptors were sampled from a girl between 10 and 17 years old with multiple sclerosis.

V and J are TRBV5-1 and TRBJ2-7, with D perhaps given as TRBD1 or TRBD2 (5 bases each). There are 14 residues in the CDR3. Deletions cut 0 bases from V and 3 bases from J, with 10 bases between. Germline V gene lookup returns CDR1 SGHRS and CDR2 YFSETQ. CDR3 loop: CASSLVGTLYEQYF. The CDR3, as DNA: TGCGCCAGCAGCTTGGTTGGGACCCTCTACGAGCAGTACTTC.

This clonotype occurred a few times. CDR3 DNA sequence: TGCAGCGTTGTGCCGGGGGCGACCTACGAGCAGTACTTC. Amino acid sequence: CSVVPGATYEQYF. The chain combines TRBV29-1 with TRBJ2-7; D is possibly TRBD1 or TRBD2 (6 bases each). Germline CDR1 SQVTM, CDR2 ANQGSEA. The V and J ends lost 4 bases and 2 bases respectively, with 12 bases between them. The CDR3 totals 13 residues.

The rearrangement links TRBV6-4 to TRBJ1-2; TRBD1 is a possible D gene (6 bases). The CDR3 totals 13 residues. CDR1 and CDR2 (germline): MRHNA, SNTAGT. V lost 4 bases and J lost 13, with 19 bases in between. CDR3 in DNA: TGTGCCAGCAGTGCAAATGCTGGGGGCCCTTCCACCTTC. Amino acid sequence: CASSANAGGPSTF.

This clonotype was recorded once. The chain carries TRBV29-1 and TRBJ2-1, with 7 bases fitting TRBD2. This CDR3 has 13 amino acids. After removal of 4 bases from V and 4 bases from J, the junction contained 4 bases not matched to a gene. CDR1 is SQVTM and CDR2 is ANQGSEA in the germline V gene. In DNA form, the CDR3 reads TGCAGCGTTGTTCAGCGGGGATACAATGAGCAGTTCTTC. Its translation is CSVVQRGYNEQFF.

This clonotype was picked up a small number of times. The V gene is TRBV7-9, the J gene TRBJ1-1; TRBD1 might be the D (5 bases). The germline V gene has CDR1 SEHNR and CDR2 FQNEAQ (reference sequence). The germline V and J ends were trimmed by 10 bases and 2 bases, with 14 bases remaining between them. This CDR3 has 13 residues. The CDR3 nucleotides read TGTGCCACCCATCAGGGAGTTAACACTGAAGCTTTCTTT. Residues: CATHQGVNTEAFF.

The rearrangement uses TRBV7-6 and TRBJ2-5; D may be TRBD1 (6 bases). CDR1 SGHVS and CDR2 FNYEAQ come from the germline V gene. The CDR3 length is 15 residues. Trimming left V 3 bases short and J 4 bases short, with 15 bases between. CDR3 DNA: TGTGCCAGCAGCTTGGGGGCGACCACCCGAGAGACCCAGTACTTC. Translation: CASSLGATTRETQYF.

This clonotype was found a few times. J is TRBJ1-2 and V is TRBV5-6; D is unresolved. CDR3 length: 14 residues. The ends were cut back, 0 bases at V and 1 base at J, with 7 bases in the middle. The germline gives CDR1 SGHDT, CDR2 YYEEEE. CDR3: CASSLVQVNYGYTF. The CDR3 DNA reads as TGTGCCAGCAGCTTGGTGCAGGTTAACTATGGCTACACCTTC.

This chain links TRBV7-2 with TRBJ2-7; tentative D call: TRBD1 (6 bases). V lost 3 bases to trimming and J lost 9 bases, with 21 bases between them. This CDR3 is 15 amino acids long. CDR1 and CDR2 from the germline V gene are SGHTA and FQGNSA. The CDR3: CASSFGTTVGMVQYF. The CDR3 region has the DNA TGTGCCAGCAGCTTCGGGACAACCGTAGGCATGGTGCAGTACTTC. Supplemented by reference TRBV7-2 and TRBJ2-7, the full variable domain reads GAGVSQSPSNKVTEKGKDVELRCDPISGHTALYWYRQSLGQGLEFLIYFQGNSAPDKSGLPSDRFSAERTGGSVSTLTIQRTQQEDSAVYLCASSFGTTVGMVQYFGPGTRLTVT.

The chain employs TRBV5-1 and TRBJ2-5; tentative D call: TRBD1 (6 bases). V was cut by 4 bases and J by 0 bases, with 13 bases left in between. The germline V gene has CDR1 SGHRS and CDR2 YFSETQ. The CDR3 length is 15 residues. CDR3 loop: CASSETGLNQETQYF. The CDR3 DNA reads as TGCGCCAGCAGCGAGACAGGACTCAACCAAGAGACCCAGTACTTC.

The rearrangement joins TRBV7-8 to TRBJ2-7, with D possibly called TRBD1 or TRBD2 (5 bases each). The germline V gene has CDR1 SGHVS and CDR2 FQNEAQ. The CDR3 contains 16 residues. The V gene lost 5 bases and the J gene lost 0 bases, with 17 bases spanning the gap. The CDR3 loop is CASSVPLGTLSYEQYF. In nucleotides, the CDR3 is TGTGCCAGCAGCGTACCCCTCGGGACGCTCTCCTACGAGCAGTACTTC. Complete variable domain (other parts from reference TRBV7-8 and TRBJ2-7): GAGVSQSPRYKVAKRGQDVALRCDPISGHVSLFWYQQALGQGPEFLTYFQNEAQLDKSGLPSDRFFAERPEGSVSTLKIQRTQQEDSAVYLCASSVPLGTLSYEQYFGPGTRLTVT.

This clonotype was seen only a few times. The chain joins TRBV29-1 to TRBJ2-5; no clear D gene. CDR1 and CDR2 from the germline V gene are SQVTM and ANQGSEA. This CDR3 comprises 13 residues. The V end lost 7 bases, the J end lost 2 bases, and 14 bases lay between the germline ends. The CDR3 loop is CSAGRFGQETQYF. CDR3 bases: TGCAGCGCAGGAAGGTTTGGTCAAGAGACCCAGTACTTC.

This clonotype was observed a few times. The chain is built from TRBV12-3 or TRBV12-4 and TRBJ1-5, with 9 bases matching TRBD1. The CDR3 consists of 15 residues. With 3 bases clipped from V and 7 bases from J, the junction kept 7 bases outside the gene matches. CDR3 nucleotides: TGTGCCAGCAGTTTGGGCGGGGACAGGGCCCAGCCCCAGCATTTT. This gives the protein CASSLGGDRAQPQHF.

This clonotype has a handful of counts. The chain employs TRBV6-2 or TRBV6-3 and TRBJ1-2, with 7 nucleotides matching TRBD1. Germline V lookup: CDR1 MNHEY, CDR2 SVGEGT. V shed 2 bases and J 5 bases; nucleotides not matched to a gene: 8. The CDR3 has 15 residues. CDR3: CASSYVMGQPYGYTF. The CDR3 DNA is TGTGCCAGCAGTTACGTTATGGGACAGCCTTATGGCTACACCTTC.

Concerning this clonotype itself: The junction differs from germline at one of its ends, possibly a read error. The chain carries TRBV12-3 or TRBV12-4 and TRBJ2-5; D is possibly TRBD1 (6 bases). The CDR3 covers 15 residues. The CDR3 is CASRPDSRAGETQYF. The CDR3 bases are TGCGCCAGCAGACCGGACAGTCGCGCAGGGGAGACCCAGTACTTC.